Below, 28 T cell receptor beta chains from the same sample are listed, as sequenced in a study of early T cells in non-severe SARS-CoV-2 infection. TCRdb reprocessed the 5' RACE reads via MiXCR and lists one record per CDR3 protein. The sample shows roughly 41,000 distinct CDR3 sequences, roughly 5% of them seen only once. The sequencing input was whole blood. The receptors come from an adult who was a healthcare worker with PCR-confirmed SARS-CoV-2 infection or an uninfected control (not recorded which).

This clonotype was seen ten or more times. V and J are TRBV4-3 and TRBJ2-7; 7 bases match TRBD2. The CDR3 loop spans 18 amino acids. V dropped 0 bases and J dropped 1; count of bases not matched to a gene: 12. Germline CDR1 reads LGHNA; CDR2 reads YSLEER. The CDR3 protein is CASSQDRGVGTRSYEQYF. The CDR3 DNA sequence: TGCGCCAGCAGCCAAGATCGGGGGGTCGGGACTCGGTCCTACGAGCAGTACTTC.

This clonotype was recorded a few times. J is TRBJ2-7 and V is TRBV7-2; 8 bases are a match to TRBD1. The CDR3 spans 14 residues. From germline, CDR1 is SGHTA and CDR2 FQGNSA. Trimming cost V 8 bases and J 3 bases; bases outside gene matches: 9. CDR3 residues: CASRAGQEIYEQYF. For the CDR3, the DNA is TGTGCCAGCCGGGCGGGACAGGAGATCTACGAGCAGTACTTC.

This clonotype was seen at least ten times. The rearrangement links TRBV20-1 to TRBJ1-6; D is ambiguous. This CDR3 comprises 13 residues. The V end was cut by 3 bases, the J end by 7 bases, with 10 bases between. In germline, CDR1 is DFQATT, CDR2 SNEGSKA (reference sequence). CDR3 region: CSASGQLNSPLHF. CDR3 nucleotides: TGCAGTGCTAGCGGGCAGTTGAATTCACCCCTCCACTTT.

This clonotype was counted ten times or more. The V gene is TRBV6-5, the J gene TRBJ2-2; tentative D call: TRBD2 (5 bases). The V end lost 6 bases, the J end lost 8 bases, and 16 bases lay between the germline ends. The CDR3 is 14 residues long. CDR1 is MNHEY and CDR2 is SVGAGI in the germline V gene. Written as DNA, the CDR3 is TGTGCCAGCAGCCTCGGACTCCTAAGTGGGGAGCTGTTTTTT. The encoded protein is CASSLGLLSGELFF.

The chain carries TRBV30 and TRBJ2-7, with 9 nucleotides matching TRBD2. Germline assignment: CDR1 GTSNPN and CDR2 SVGIG (reference sequence). Germline trimming cut 4 bases from V and 7 bases from J; bases unmatched to any gene: 17. This CDR3 spans 16 amino acids. The DNA for the CDR3 is TGTGCCTGGACCATAAAGGGAGCGGGAGGTGCCTTGGAGCAGTACTTC. It yields the protein CAWTIKGAGGALEQYF.

The chain joins TRBV7-8 to TRBJ1-4, with D perhaps TRBD1 (5 bases). The CDR3 has 14 residues. Per the germline V gene, CDR1 is SGHVS and CDR2 is FQNEAQ. V was clipped by 2 bases and J by 5 bases, with 9 bases between them. CDR3 sequence: CASSLNTGNEKLFF. Here the CDR3 DNA reads TGTGCCAGCAGCTTAAACACAGGCAATGAAAAACTGTTTTTT. Filled out from reference TRBV7-8 and TRBJ1-4, the complete variable domain reads GAGVSQSPRYKVAKRGQDVALRCDPISGHVSLFWYQQALGQGPEFLTYFQNEAQLDKSGLPSDRFFAERPEGSVSTLKIQRTQQEDSAVYLCASSLNTGNEKLFFGSGTQLSVL.

The sample holds a few counts of this clonotype. This CDR3 is CASSPLAGTYNEQFF. CDR3 in DNA: TGTGCCAGCTCACCACTAGCGGGGACCTACAATGAGCAGTTCTTC. V usage is TRBV18 and J usage is TRBJ2-1; 8 bases map to TRBD2. The CDR3 totals 15 residues. J gave up 2 bases and V 1 base, and 1 base lay outside the gene matches. Germline assignment: CDR1 KGHSH and CDR2 LQKENI.

CDR3 protein: CASRPDRPRNNEQFF. For the CDR3, the DNA is TGTGCCAGCAGGCCGGACAGGCCAAGGAACAATGAGCAGTTCTTC. The chain combines TRBV6-2 or TRBV6-3 with TRBJ2-1; 7 positions match TRBD1. The CDR3 is made up of 15 amino acids. V lost 6 bases, J lost 5 bases, and 10 bases stayed unmatched. CDR1 is MNHEY, CDR2 SVGEGT, per germline.

The J gene is TRBJ2-7, the V gene TRBV6-2 or TRBV6-3, with TRBD1 identical over 8 bases. Per germline, CDR1 MNHEY and CDR2 SVGEGT. V lost 6 bases and J lost 6; bases outside the gene matches: 7. The CDR3 runs to 13 residues. CDR3 nucleotide sequence: TGTGCCAGCAGCAGGGACAGGTCTGGCGAGCAGTACTTC. This gives the protein CASSRDRSGEQYF.

This clonotype was detected only a few times. V and J are TRBV11-2 and TRBJ2-5, with 10 nucleotides matching TRBD2. This CDR3 is 14 amino acids long. CDR1 and CDR2 (germline): SGHAT, FQNNGV. After removal of 3 bases from V and 4 bases from J, the junction contained 2 bases not matched to a gene. This CDR3 reads CASSLVAGGETQYF. The CDR3 nucleotides read TGTGCCAGCAGCTTGGTAGCGGGAGGAGAGACCCAGTACTTC.

This clonotype has a count of ten or more. V and J are TRBV27 and TRBJ1-1; tentative D call: TRBD1 (6 bases). Germline V lookup: CDR1 MNHEY, CDR2 SMNVEV (reference sequence). The CDR3 runs to 13 residues. Trimming removed 6 bases from V and 9 bases from J, with 17 bases in between. The CDR3 sequence is CASRDGGGRQAFF. As DNA, the CDR3 is TGTGCCAGCAGGGATGGTGGGGGCCGACAAGCTTTCTTT.

This clonotype was seen at least ten times. The CDR3 region has the DNA TGCGCCAGCAGCTTGGGGACGCGGGGCTCTGGGGCCAACGTCCTGACTTTC. It specifies CASSLGTRGSGANVLTF. The J gene is TRBJ2-6, the V gene TRBV5-1; D is perhaps TRBD2 (6 bases). V was trimmed by 0 bases and J by 0 bases, leaving 10 bases between them. The CDR3 covers 17 residues. The germline CDR1 and CDR2 sequences are SGHRS and YFSETQ.

The gene calls are TRBV6-5 and TRBJ1-3, with D possibly TRBD1 on 5 matching bases. The V and J ends lost 6 bases and 5 bases respectively, with 17 bases between them. Germline lookup yields CDR1 MNHEY and CDR2 SVGAGI. The CDR3 is 15 residues long. The CDR3 region has the DNA TGTGCCAGCAGGGTAGACTCCAGGGTCAGAAACACCATATATTTT. Encoded protein: CASRVDSRVRNTIYF.

Ten or more counts support this clonotype. The chain has TRBV20-1 and TRBJ2-3; unclear D gene. The CDR3 is made up of 13 amino acids. From germline, CDR1 is DFQATT and CDR2 SNEGSKA (reference sequence). The chain's CDR3 is CSPVGPRTDTQYF. CDR3 nucleotides: TGCAGCCCCGTCGGACCTCGCACAGATACGCAGTATTTT.

This clonotype was seen repeatedly, ten times or more. The V gene is TRBV5-1, the J gene TRBJ2-5, with a possible D match to TRBD1 (6 bases). The CDR3 has 16 amino acids. Trimming pared 4 bases from V and 5 bases from J, leaving 21 bases between. The germline gives CDR1 SGHRS, CDR2 YFSETQ. CDR3 coding DNA: TGCGCCAGCAGCCCCTTGGACAGTGGGCTGGTTGAGACCCAGTACTTC. Its protein is CASSPLDSGLVETQYF.

This clonotype was recorded a few times. The rearrangement links TRBV18 to TRBJ1-4, with 7 bases that match TRBD1. CDR1 and CDR2 (germline): KGHSH, LQKENI. The V and J ends lost 4 bases and 5 bases, in that order; junction bases with no gene match: 1. This CDR3 has 13 amino acids. The CDR3, as DNA: TGTGCCAGCTCACGACAGGGAAATGAAAAACTGTTTTTT. Its protein product is CASSRQGNEKLFF.

This clonotype has a count of ten or more. The V and J genes are TRBV12-3 or TRBV12-4 and TRBJ2-6; D remains unclear. The CDR3 extends over 13 amino acids. Trimming took off 3 bases at V and 4 bases at J, with 4 bases between the two ends. The DNA of the CDR3 is TGTGCCAGCAGTTTGGCCGGGGCCAACGTCCTGACTTTC. Protein sequence: CASSLAGANVLTF.

This clonotype occurred a few times. The CDR3 nucleotides are TGTGCCAGCAGCCCCCTTCTAGCGGGGGGGGATACGCAGTATTTT. Translating it yields CASSPLLAGGDTQYF. The chain carries TRBV7-2 and TRBJ2-3, with TRBD2 identical over 12 bases. V shed 5 bases, J shed 6 bases, and the junction held 6 bases outside the gene matches. CDR3 size: 15 residues. The germline V gene has CDR1 SGHTA and CDR2 FQGNSA.

The V gene is TRBV21-1, the J gene TRBJ2-1; the table names TRBD1, a call not compared with the DNA. TRBV21-1 is listed as a pseudogene. The CDR3 has 16 residues. CDR3 coding DNA: TGTGCCAGCAGCAAAGAAAGGGCAGGGTGGGGCAATGAGCAGTTCTTC. Translation gives CASSKERAGWGNEQFF.

The J gene is TRBJ2-7, the V gene TRBV4-2; 10 bases line up with TRBD2. This CDR3 is built from 15 residues. Trimming removed 2 bases from V and 3 bases from J; junction bases left unmatched: 4. Germline V CDR1 and CDR2: LGHNA, YNFKEQ. The CDR3 DNA reads TGTGCCAGCAGCCAACGACTAGCGGGCCGCTACGAGCAGTACTTC. Residues: CASSQRLAGRYEQYF.

This clonotype was observed at least ten times. The rearrangement uses TRBV3-1 and TRBJ1-2, with 7 positions matching TRBD1. Germline values: CDR1 LGHDT, CDR2 YNNKEL (reference sequence). The trim removed 8 bases at V and 7 bases at J, leaving 19 bases unmatched. This CDR3 spans 16 amino acids. The CDR3: CASSQAGDRPTIGYTF. CDR3 sequence (DNA): TGTGCCAGCTCACAAGCGGGGGACAGACCCACGATTGGCTACACCTTC.

The chain couples TRBV6-2 or TRBV6-3 to TRBJ1-5; 8 nucleotides align to TRBD1. Germline-derived CDR1 and CDR2 are MNHEY and SVGEGT. CDR3 size: 14 residues. Trimming at V came to 6 bases and at J to 4 bases, leaving 5 bases not matched to a gene. CDR3 in amino acids: CASSRTGQNQPQHF. CDR3 DNA sequence: TGTGCCAGCAGCCGGACAGGGCAAAATCAGCCCCAGCATTTT.

This clonotype appeared many times. The chain has TRBV29-1 and TRBJ2-1; 9 bases fit TRBD1. The junction had 14 bases not matched to a gene; V was cut back by 7 bases and J by 4 bases. Germline-derived CDR1 and CDR2 are SQVTM and ANQGSEA. There are 16 residues in the CDR3. The CDR3 coding sequence is TGCAGCGCCCTGGGACAGGGAGAGGGGTTTTACAATGAGCAGTTCTTC. The encoded protein is CSALGQGEGFYNEQFF.

The V gene is TRBV6-1, the J gene TRBJ2-2; 8 bases line up with TRBD1. After removal of 6 bases from V and 4 bases from J, the junction contained 7 bases not matched to a gene. CDR1 is MNHNS, CDR2 SASEGT, per germline. CDR3 size: 15 residues. CDR3 DNA: TGTGCCAGCAGCCGAACAGGGGGTAGCACCGGGGAGCTGTTTTTT. This codes for CASSRTGGSTGELFF.

CDR3 in DNA: TGTGCCAGCAGTAGGCAGGGTAGCCCCGGGGAGCTGTTTTTT. It yields the protein CASSRQGSPGELFF. The J gene is TRBJ2-2, the V gene TRBV6-5; TRBD1 might be the D (5 bases). Looked up from germline, CDR1 is MNHEY and CDR2 is SVGAGI. V shed 5 bases and J shed 6 bases, with 13 bases lying between them. The length of the CDR3 is 14 residues.

This clonotype has at least ten counts. The V gene is TRBV11-2, the J gene TRBJ2-2; D call uncertain. The germline V and J ends were trimmed by 2 bases and 8 bases, with 6 bases remaining between them. The CDR3 spans 12 residues. Germline V gives CDR1 SGHAT, CDR2 FQNNGV. The CDR3 spells CASSLNSGELFF. CDR3 nucleotide sequence: TGTGCCAGCAGCTTAAATTCTGGGGAGCTGTTTTTT.

This chain links TRBV2 with TRBJ2-1; maybe TRBD1 (6 bases). The CDR3 covers 13 residues. Per the germline V gene, CDR1 is SNHLY and CDR2 is FYNNEI. V lost 3 bases, J lost 8 bases, and 11 bases lay in between. CDR3 sequence: CASSEGAWHEQFF. Here the CDR3 DNA reads TGTGCCAGCAGTGAGGGGGCGTGGCATGAGCAGTTCTTC.

This clonotype was seen many times. The V call is TRBV6-6, the J call TRBJ2-7, with 14 bases lining up with TRBD2. Trimming removed 4 bases from V and 6 bases from J; junction bases left unmatched: 8. The CDR3 covers 16 residues. CDR1 is MNHNY, CDR2 SVGAGI, per germline (reference sequence). For the CDR3, the DNA is TGTGCCAGCAGTTTAAAGGGGACTAGCGGGAGTAGCGAGCAGTACTTC. This translates into CASSLKGTSGSSEQYF.